A selection of T cell receptor beta chains follows, all from one sample in a study of OX40 agonist ivuxolimab in advanced cancers. Measured with immunoSEQ multiplex PCR; TCRdb has only the in-frame clones, and not every one. This sample has under 70,000 clones, with around 91% found just once. The source material was CD4+ or CD8+ T cells sorted from blood, sampled in a trial of the OX40 agonist ivuxolimab. The receptor set was obtained from an adult with an advanced solid tumor such as melanoma, head and neck, liver or kidney cancer. CDR3s leave out the opening cysteine and the closing phenylalanine or tryptophan. D genes are given only for firm matches. Rows give clone size only sometimes, using once, few, many, or a class for an expanded clone.

clone_size	v_call	j_call	d_call	cdr3_aa
-	TRBV6-5	TRBJ1-1	-	ASRLGGLNTEAF
-	TRBV11-3	TRBJ2-7	TRBD2	ASSLGGLAGSSYEQY
-	TRBV30	TRBJ1-4	TRBD1	AWSTTGGFEKLF
-	TRBV6-5	TRBJ2-7	-	ASSYARAHEQY
-	TRBV11-2	TRBJ1-2	-	ASSLGYNQQDNYGYT
-	TRBV7-9	TRBJ2-1	-	ASSLVSYEQF
-	TRBV19	TRBJ2-7	TRBD2	ASGTGLANTYEQY
-	TRBV9	TRBJ2-1	TRBD1	ASSPGGTGDNEQF
medium-sized	TRBV4-1	TRBJ2-7	TRBD2	ASSHGTSNLRFEQY
-	TRBV27	TRBJ2-7	-	ASSLGGSYEQY
-	TRBV9	TRBJ2-1	TRBD2	ASSVFSGSPDEQF
-	TRBV7-8	TRBJ1-2	TRBD1	ASSLGYRGDYGYT
-	TRBV6-5	TRBJ2-1	-	ASSYGSHNEQF
-	TRBV15	TRBJ2-1	TRBD2	ATRLGEGNEQF
-	TRBV29-1	TRBJ2-1	TRBD1	SVDRLRQGYPLSYNEQF
-	TRBV7-9	TRBJ2-7	-	ASSLAGGGIGNENEQY
once	TRBV6-1	TRBJ1-1	-	ASSWREGNTEAF
once	TRBV6-1	TRBJ2-7	-	ASSGKGESYEQY
-	TRBV9	TRBJ2-1	-	ASSGDPGTDNEQF
-	TRBV5-1	TRBJ2-7	-	ASSLEGSSYEQY
-	TRBV29-1	TRBJ2-7	-	SVEGWGGPYEQY
-	TRBV6-6	TRBJ2-7	TRBD1	ASSRDRDNEQY
-	TRBV9	TRBJ2-7	TRBD1	ASSVEWDSSYEQY
-	TRBV27	TRBJ2-2	-	ASSLSSGELF
-	TRBV9	TRBJ1-3	-	ASSPGGNSGNTIY